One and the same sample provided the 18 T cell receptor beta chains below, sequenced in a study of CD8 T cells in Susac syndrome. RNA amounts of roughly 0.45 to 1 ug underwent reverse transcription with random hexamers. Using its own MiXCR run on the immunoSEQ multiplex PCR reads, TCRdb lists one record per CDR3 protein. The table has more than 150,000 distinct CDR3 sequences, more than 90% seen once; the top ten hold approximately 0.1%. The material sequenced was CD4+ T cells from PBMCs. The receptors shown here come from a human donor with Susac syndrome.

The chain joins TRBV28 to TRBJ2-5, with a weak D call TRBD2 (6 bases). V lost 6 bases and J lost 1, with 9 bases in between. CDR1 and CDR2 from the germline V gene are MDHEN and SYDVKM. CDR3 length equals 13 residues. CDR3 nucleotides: TGTGCCAGCAGAAATAGCGGCCAAGAGACCCAGTACTTC. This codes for CASRNSGQETQYF.

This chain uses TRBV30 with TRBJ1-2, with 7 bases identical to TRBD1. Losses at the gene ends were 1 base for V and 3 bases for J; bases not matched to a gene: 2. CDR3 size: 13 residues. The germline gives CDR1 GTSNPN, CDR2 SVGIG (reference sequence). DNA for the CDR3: TGTGCCTGGAGTGACAGGGGCGACTATGGCTACACCTTC. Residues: CAWSDRGDYGYTF.

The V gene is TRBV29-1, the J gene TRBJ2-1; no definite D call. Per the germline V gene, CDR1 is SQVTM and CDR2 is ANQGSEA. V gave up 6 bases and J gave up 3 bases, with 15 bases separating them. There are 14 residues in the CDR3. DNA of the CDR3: TGCAGCGTCCTCCCTGCAGTAAGCTACAATGAGCAGTTCTTC. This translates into CSVLPAVSYNEQFF.

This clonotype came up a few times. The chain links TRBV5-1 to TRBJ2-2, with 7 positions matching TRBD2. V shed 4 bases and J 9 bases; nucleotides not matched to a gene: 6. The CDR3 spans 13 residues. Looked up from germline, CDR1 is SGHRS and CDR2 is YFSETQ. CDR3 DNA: TGCGCCAGCAGCCCGGGACTACTCAGGGAGCTGTTTTTT. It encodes CASSPGLLRELFF.

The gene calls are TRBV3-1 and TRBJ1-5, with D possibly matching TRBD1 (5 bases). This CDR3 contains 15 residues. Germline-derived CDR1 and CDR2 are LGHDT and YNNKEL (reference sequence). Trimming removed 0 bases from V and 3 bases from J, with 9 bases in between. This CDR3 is CASSQDIGANQPQHF. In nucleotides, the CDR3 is TGTGCCAGCAGCCAAGATATAGGGGCCAATCAGCCCCAGCATTTT.

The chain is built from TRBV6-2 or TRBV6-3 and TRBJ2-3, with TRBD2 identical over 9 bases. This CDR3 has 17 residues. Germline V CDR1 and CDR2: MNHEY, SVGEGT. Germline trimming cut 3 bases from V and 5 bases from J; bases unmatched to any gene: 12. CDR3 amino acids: CASSYWIGGGAEDTQYF. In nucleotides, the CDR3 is TGTGCCAGCAGTTATTGGATCGGCGGGGGGGCCGAAGATACGCAGTATTTT.

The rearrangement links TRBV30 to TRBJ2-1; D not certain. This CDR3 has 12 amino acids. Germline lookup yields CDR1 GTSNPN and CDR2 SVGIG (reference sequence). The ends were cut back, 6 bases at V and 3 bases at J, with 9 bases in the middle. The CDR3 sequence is CACSRNYNEQFF. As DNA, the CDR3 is TGTGCCTGCAGTCGGAACTACAATGAGCAGTTCTTC.

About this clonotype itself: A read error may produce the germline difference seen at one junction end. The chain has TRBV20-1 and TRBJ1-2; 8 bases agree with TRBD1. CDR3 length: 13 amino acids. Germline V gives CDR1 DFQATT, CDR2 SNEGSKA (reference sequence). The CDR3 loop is CSARGTGLYGYTF. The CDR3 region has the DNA TGCAGTGCCAGAGGGACAGGCCTCTATGGCTACACCTTC.

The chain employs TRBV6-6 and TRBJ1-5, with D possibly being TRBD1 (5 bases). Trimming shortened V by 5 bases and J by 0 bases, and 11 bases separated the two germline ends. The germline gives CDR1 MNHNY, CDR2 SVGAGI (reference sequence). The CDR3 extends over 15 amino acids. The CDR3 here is CASSPFGGSNQPQHF. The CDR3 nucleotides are TGTGCCAGCAGTCCGTTTGGGGGTAGCAATCAGCCCCAGCATTTT.

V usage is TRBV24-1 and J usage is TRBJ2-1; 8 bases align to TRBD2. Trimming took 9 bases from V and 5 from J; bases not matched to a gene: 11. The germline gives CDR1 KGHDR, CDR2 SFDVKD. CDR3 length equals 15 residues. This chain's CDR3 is CATGSRGGLHNEQFF. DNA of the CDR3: TGTGCCACCGGATCCCGGGGGGGCCTCCACAATGAGCAGTTCTTC.

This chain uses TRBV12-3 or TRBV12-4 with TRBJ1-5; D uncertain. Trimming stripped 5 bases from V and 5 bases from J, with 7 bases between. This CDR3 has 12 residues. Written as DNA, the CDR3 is TGTGCCAGCAGTCCATCCGATCAGCCCCAGCATTTT. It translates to CASSPSDQPQHF.

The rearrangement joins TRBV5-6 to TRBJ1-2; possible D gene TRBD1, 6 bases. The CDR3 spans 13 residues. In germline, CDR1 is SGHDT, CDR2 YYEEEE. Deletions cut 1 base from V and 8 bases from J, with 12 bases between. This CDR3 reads CASSLSAGEGYTF. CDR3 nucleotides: TGTGCCAGCAGCTTGTCGGCAGGGGAGGGCTACACCTTC.

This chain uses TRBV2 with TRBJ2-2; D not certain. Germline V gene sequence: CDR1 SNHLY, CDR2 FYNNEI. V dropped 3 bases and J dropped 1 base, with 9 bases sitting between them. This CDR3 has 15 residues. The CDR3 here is CASSEIGWNTGELFF. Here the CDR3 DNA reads TGTGCCAGCAGTGAGATAGGCTGGAACACCGGGGAGCTGTTTTTT.

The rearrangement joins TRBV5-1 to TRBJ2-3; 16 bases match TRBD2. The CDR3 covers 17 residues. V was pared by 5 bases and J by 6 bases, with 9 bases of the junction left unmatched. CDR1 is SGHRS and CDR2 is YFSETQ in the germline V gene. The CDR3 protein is CASRQGTSGGAKDTQYF. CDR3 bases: TGCGCCAGCAGGCAAGGGACTAGCGGGGGGGCCAAGGATACGCAGTATTTT.

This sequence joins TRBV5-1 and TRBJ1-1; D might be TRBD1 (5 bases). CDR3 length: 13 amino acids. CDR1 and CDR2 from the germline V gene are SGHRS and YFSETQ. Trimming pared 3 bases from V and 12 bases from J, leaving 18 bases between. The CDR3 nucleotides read TGCGCCAGCAGCTGGGGGGTGGAGAGTCCTCCTTTCTTT. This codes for CASSWGVESPPFF.

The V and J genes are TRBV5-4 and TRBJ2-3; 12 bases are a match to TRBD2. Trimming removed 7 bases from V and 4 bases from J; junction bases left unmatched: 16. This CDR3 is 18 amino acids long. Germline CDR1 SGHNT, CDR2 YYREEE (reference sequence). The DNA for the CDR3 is TGTGCCAGCGAACCTCCTAGCGGGGGGGCCAGGATCGCAGATACGCAGTATTTT. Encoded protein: CASEPPSGGARIADTQYF.

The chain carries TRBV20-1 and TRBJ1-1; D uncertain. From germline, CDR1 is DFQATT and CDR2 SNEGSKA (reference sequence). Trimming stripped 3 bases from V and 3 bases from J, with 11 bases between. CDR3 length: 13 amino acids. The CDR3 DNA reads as TGCAGTGCTAGTAGGCGGAGGGACACTGAAGCTTTCTTT. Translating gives CSASRRRDTEAFF.

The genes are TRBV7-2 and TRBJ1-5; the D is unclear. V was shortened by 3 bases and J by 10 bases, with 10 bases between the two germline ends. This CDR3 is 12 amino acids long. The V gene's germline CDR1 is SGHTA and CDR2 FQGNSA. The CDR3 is CASSFRNGPQHF. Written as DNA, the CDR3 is TGTGCCAGCAGCTTCAGGAACGGCCCCCAGCATTTT.